This T cell receptor (beta chain) is from a study of human T cells and chemical hapten exposure. On the study more broadly: Diphenylcyclopropenone was administered weekly to the scalp of patients throughout the approximately 24-week study.

The CDR3 totals 16 residues. The V segment lost 3 bases and the J segment 4 bases; nucleotides outside the gene matches: 10. The germline CDR1 and CDR2 sequences are MNHEY and SMNVEV (reference sequence). TCRdb called the RACE reads again in MiXCR, with one record for every CDR3 protein. The sample lists about 190,000 distinct CDR3 sequences; approximately 24% were seen once. Described time point: patch test 3, about 24 weeks after DPC sensitization. Treatment given: therapeutic diphenylcyclopropenone sensitization with weekly scalp DPC. This clonotype was seen a few times. Here the sequenced sample was whole blood, taken in connection with sensitization to the hapten diphenylcyclopropenone (DPC). The TCR sequence derives from a woman between 35 and 50 years old with alopecia areata. Some clones in this sample may be carry-over from other donors' samples. The rearrangement uses TRBV27 and TRBJ1-1; 8 nucleotides match TRBD1. The CDR3 sequence is CASSFLRTGRSTEAFF. For the CDR3, the DNA is TGTGCCAGCAGTTTCTTAAGGACAGGGAGGTCCACTGAAGCTTTCTTT.